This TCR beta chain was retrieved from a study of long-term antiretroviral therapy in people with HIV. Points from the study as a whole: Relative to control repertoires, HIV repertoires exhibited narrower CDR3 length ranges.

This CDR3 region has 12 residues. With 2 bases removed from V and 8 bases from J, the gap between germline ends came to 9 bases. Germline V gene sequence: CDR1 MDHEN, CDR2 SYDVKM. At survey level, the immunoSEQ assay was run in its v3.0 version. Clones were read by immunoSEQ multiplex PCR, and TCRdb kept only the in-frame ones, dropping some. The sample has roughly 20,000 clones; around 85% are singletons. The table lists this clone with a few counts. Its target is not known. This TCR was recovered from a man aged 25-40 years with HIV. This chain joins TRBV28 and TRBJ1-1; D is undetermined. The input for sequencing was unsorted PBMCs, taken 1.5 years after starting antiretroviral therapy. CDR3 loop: CASSLEAAEAFF. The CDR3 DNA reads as TGTGCCAGCAGTTTAGAGGCAGCGGAAGCTTTCTTT. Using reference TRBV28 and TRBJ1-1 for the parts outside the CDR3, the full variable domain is DVKVTQSSRYLVKRTGEKVFLECVQDMDHENMFWYRQDPGLGLRLIYFSYDVKMKEKGDIPEGYSVSREKKERFSLILESASTNQTSMYLCASSLEAAEAFFGQGTRLTVV.